These T cell receptor beta chains were read from a single sample in a study of naive CD8 T cells in extremely preterm neonates. TCRdb's table, derived via immunoSEQ multiplex PCR, lists solely in-frame clones and lacks some. The sample carries about 5,900 clones, 95% to 98% recorded once. Sequenced sample: naive CD8+ T cells from blood. These receptors came from a human donor in good health. The CDR3 runs from the conserved cysteine through the conserved F or W. Fields, in order: D gene, V gene, J gene, CDR3 protein, CDR3 DNA. A D gene is named only where the DNA matches it firmly.

d_call: -
v_call: TRBV19
j_call: TRBJ2-2
cdr3_aa: CASINFDTGELFF
cdr3_nt: TGTGCCAGTATTAATTTCGACACCGGGGAGCTGTTTTTT

d_call: TRBD1
v_call: TRBV4-1
j_call: TRBJ2-7
cdr3_aa: CASSQDRGLYEQYF
cdr3_nt: TGTGCCAGCAGCCAAGACAGGGGGCTCTACGAGCAGTACTTC

d_call: -
v_call: TRBV28
j_call: TRBJ2-7
cdr3_aa: CASSFTRQAPTYEQYF
cdr3_nt: TGTGCCAGCAGTTTTACCAGACAGGCACCCACCTACGAGCAGTACTTC

d_call: TRBD1
v_call: TRBV29-1
j_call: TRBJ2-7
cdr3_aa: CSVDGTGTYEQYF
cdr3_nt: TGCAGCGTTGACGGGACAGGGACCTACGAGCAGTACTTC

d_call: -
v_call: TRBV27
j_call: TRBJ2-1
cdr3_aa: CASSAGPELDNEQFF
cdr3_nt: TGTGCCAGCAGCGCCGGGCCCGAACTAGACAATGAGCAGTTCTTC

d_call: TRBD1
v_call: TRBV5-6
j_call: TRBJ2-7
cdr3_aa: CASSAGTGVYEQYF
cdr3_nt: TGTGCCAGCAGCGCCGGGACAGGGGTCTACGAGCAGTACTTC

d_call: -
v_call: TRBV9
j_call: TRBJ2-3
cdr3_aa: CASSVGSPGLTDTQYF
cdr3_nt: TGTGCCAGCAGCGTAGGATCCCCGGGACTCACAGATACGCAGTATTTT

d_call: -
v_call: TRBV9
j_call: TRBJ2-3
cdr3_aa: CASSALEGGARTDTQYF
cdr3_nt: TGTGCCAGCAGCGCCCTTGAGGGGGGGGCTCGCACAGATACGCAGTATTTT

d_call: TRBD2
v_call: TRBV9
j_call: TRBJ2-1
cdr3_aa: CASSVDPSGRAGAKDEQFF
cdr3_nt: TGTGCCAGCAGCGTAGACCCTAGCGGGAGGGCCGGCGCTAAGGATGAGCAGTTCTTC

d_call: TRBD2
v_call: TRBV10-2
j_call: TRBJ2-7
cdr3_aa: CASSESRGLAAYEQYF
cdr3_nt: TGCGCCAGCAGTGAGTCGAGAGGACTAGCGGCCTACGAGCAGTACTTC

d_call: -
v_call: TRBV2
j_call: TRBJ2-7
cdr3_aa: CASQRTPYEQYF
cdr3_nt: TGTGCCAGTCAGCGGACCCCCTACGAGCAGTACTTC

d_call: -
v_call: TRBV5-6
j_call: TRBJ2-1
cdr3_aa: CASSLAVREQFF
cdr3_nt: TGTGCCAGCAGCTTGGCCGTCAGGGAGCAGTTCTTC

d_call: -
v_call: TRBV5-8
j_call: TRBJ2-3
cdr3_aa: CASSRGGEADTQYF
cdr3_nt: TGTGCCAGCAGCCGGGGAGGAGAGGCAGATACGCAGTATTTT

d_call: -
v_call: TRBV7-9
j_call: TRBJ1-5
cdr3_aa: CASSLLGDLAGSNQPQHF
cdr3_nt: TGTGCCAGCAGCTTGTTGGGAGATCTGGCGGGAAGCAATCAGCCCCAGCATTTT

d_call: -
v_call: TRBV9
j_call: TRBJ2-7
cdr3_aa: CASSEARGGSEQYF
cdr3_nt: TGTGCCAGCAGCGAGGCAAGAGGAGGCTCCGAGCAGTACTTC

d_call: -
v_call: TRBV20-1
j_call: TRBJ2-1
cdr3_aa: CSALLNNEQFF
cdr3_nt: TGCAGTGCTTTACTTAACAATGAGCAGTTCTTC

d_call: TRBD2
v_call: TRBV29-1
j_call: TRBJ2-1
cdr3_aa: CSVGGASSGRANEQFF
cdr3_nt: TGCAGCGTTGGGGGGGCATCCAGCGGGAGAGCCAATGAGCAGTTCTTC

d_call: -
v_call: TRBV2
j_call: TRBJ1-4
cdr3_aa: CASGSEKLFF
cdr3_nt: TGTGCCAGCGGCAGTGAAAAACTGTTTTTT